This T cell receptor beta chain comes out of a study of cytomegalovirus exposure and HLA in healthy donors. Amplification used 60 Vbeta primers and 13 Jbeta primers. Profiled with immunoSEQ multiplex PCR; TCRdb holds only in-frame clones, not every one. The sample holds 120,000 or so clones, less than 85% seen once. V lost 4 bases, J lost 1 base, and 9 bases stayed unmatched. This CDR3 is built from 16 residues. Germline assignment: CDR1 KGHSH and CDR2 LQKENI. V is TRBV18 and J is TRBJ2-7, with 8 bases aligning to TRBD2. The sample consisted of PBMCs. This TCR was recovered from a man in his fifties or sixties in good health and CMV-seropositive. CDR3 nucleotides: TGTGCCAGCTCACTGAGAAGCGGGGGTAATTCCTACGAGCAGTACTTC. It specifies CASSLRSGGNSYEQYF.